This TCR beta chain is from a study of CD8+ T cells in alopecia areata. At the level of the study: Tofacitinib was taken orally by treated patients, and the dose was 5 to 10 mg twice daily.

The germline gives CDR1 MRHNA, CDR2 SNTAGT. The CDR3 sequence is 16 residues long. Between the trimmed V and J ends, which lost 3 bases and 5 bases, there was a span of 18 bases. The treatment was: oral pan-JAK inhibitor, 5-10 mg twice daily. The sorting of PBMCs gave CD4+ and CD8+ T cells. cDNA reverse transcribed from extracted RNA served as the sequencing template. The assay was immunoSEQ multiplex PCR, and TCRdb's table has in-frame clones only and misses some. Of 95,000 to 110,000 clones in the sample, roughly 89% were seen once. The receptor's source is a human donor with alopecia areata. Sequencing was performed on CD8+ T cells sorted from blood, taken at week 24, from a patient treated with tofacitinib. The chain links TRBV6-4 to TRBJ2-3; D assignment may be TRBD1 or TRBD2 (5 bases each). The CDR3 sequence is CASSDGAGRAEDTQYF. CDR3 in DNA: TGTGCCAGCAGTGATGGGGCGGGCAGGGCAGAAGATACGCAGTATTTT.